This T cell receptor (beta chain) was sequenced during a study of glioma-infiltrating T cells after dendritic cell vaccination. Looking at the study overall: Patients received autologous tumor lysate-pulsed dendritic cell vaccination between 2003 and 2012. Study conclusions and caveats: The cohort had few patients with full blood and tumor sets.

The germline CDR1 and CDR2 sequences are MNHNS and SASEGT. V trimming: 5 bases; J trimming: 1 base; junction bases outside the gene matches: 7. The CDR3 is 15 amino acids. In regard to this clone: Its target is unknown.

TCRB CDR3 was amplified from 2 ug genomic DNA or less. Clones were sequenced by immunoSEQ multiplex PCR, and TCRdb holds only the in-frame ones, with some missing. The sample carries about 73,000 clones, over 75% recorded once. This specimen consisted of blood, obtained before dendritic cell vaccination. This clonotype was sampled from a human donor with glioblastoma. The chain links TRBV6-1 to TRBJ2-7; 8 positions agree with TRBD1. The CDR3 DNA sequence: TGTGCCAGCAGTTCCGTGGGGACAGGATCCTACGAGCAGTACTTC. This gives the protein CASSSVGTGSYEQYF.